This paragraph reports one TCR beta chain. The antigen remains unidentified. The sample belongs to a study of PD-1 blockade in classical Hodgkin lymphoma. Noted time point: cycle 4 day 1 (C4D1), after 6 weeks of nivolumab. All trial patients relapsed after autologous stem cell transplantation. Points from the study as a whole: The drivers behind the repertoire differences, possibly disease activity or prior therapy, remain undefined. Patients with an early start, nivolumab under 1 year after ASCT, were excluded.

This CDR3 is 15 amino acids long. V lost 3 bases to trimming and J lost 2 bases; unmatched junction nucleotides: 3. In germline, CDR1 is KGHSH, CDR2 LQKENI. The repertoire was sequenced with immunoSEQ multiplex PCR; TCRdb's copy has only in-frame clones and lacks some. The sample has 43,000 or so clones, 78% seen once. The chain couples TRBV18 to TRBJ2-1; 8 bases align to TRBD1. The sample here was peripheral blood mononuclear cells (PBMCs), taken before the fourth cycle of nivolumab. The TCR comes from a human donor with classical Hodgkin lymphoma. Here the CDR3 reads CASSPQGAAYNEQFF. CDR3 DNA: TGTGCCAGCTCACCGCAGGGGGCGGCCTACAATGAGCAGTTCTTC.